What follows are 13 T cell receptor beta chains derived from one specimen sequenced in a study of blood T cell repertoires in COVID-19. Method: immunoSEQ multiplex PCR; TCRdb's copy keeps in-frame clones and lacks some. The profile shows 110,000 or so clones, around three quarters of them singletons. Sequencing input: peripheral blood. The receptors originated from a human donor in a cohort sampled during active or convalescent COVID-19.

This clone was observed a few times. The genes are TRBV19 and TRBJ2-2; D not certain. This CDR3 contains 14 residues. The V gene lost 3 bases and the J gene lost 4 bases, with 9 bases spanning the gap. Germline CDR1 and CDR2: LNHDA and SQIVND (reference sequence). The CDR3 here is CASSIYRSTGELFF. CDR3 sequence (DNA): TGTGCCAGTAGTATCTACCGGAGCACCGGGGAGCTGTTTTTT. Based on the CDR3 plus reference TRBV19 and TRBJ2-2, the full variable domain is DGGITQSPKYLFRKEGQNVTLSCEQNLNHDAMYWYRQDPGQGLRLIYYSQIVNDFQKGDIAEGYSVSREKKESFPLTVTSAQKNPTAFYLCASSIYRSTGELFFGEGSRLTVL.

V usage is TRBV5-1 and J usage is TRBJ2-3; a weak D match, TRBD1 (6 bases). Germline CDR1 and CDR2: SGHRS and YFSETQ. V was pared by 0 bases and J by 4 bases, with 15 bases between. CDR3 length: 16 residues. CDR3 nucleotides: TGCGCCAGCAGCTTGGGGTGGGGGCTGGTCGCAGATACGCAGTATTTT. It yields the protein CASSLGWGLVADTQYF.

V and J are TRBV23-1 and TRBJ2-5; TRBD2 matches 7 bases. TRBV23-1 falls under the ORF class, with uncertain function. V lost 0 bases and J lost 3; bases outside the gene matches: 10. The CDR3 is 17 residues long. This chain's CDR3 is CASSQSGASGLEETQYF. The CDR3 bases are TGCGCCAGCAGTCAATCTGGGGCTAGCGGCTTAGAAGAGACCCAGTACTTC.

The genes are TRBV3-1 (or the pseudogene TRBV3-2) and TRBJ1-2, with D tentatively TRBD1 (5 bases). CDR1 is LGHDT and CDR2 is YNNKEL in the germline V gene (reference sequence). Trimming pared 8 bases from V and 4 bases from J, leaving 14 bases between. The CDR3 is 13 residues long. CDR3 sequence: CASVGGFGYGYTF. CDR3 bases: TGTGCCAGCGTCGGGGGGTTTGGCTATGGCTACACCTTC.

This clone was picked up a small number of times. The CDR3 sequence: CASSSGPTWNGPDTQYF. In DNA, the CDR3 is TGTGCCAGCAGCTCAGGGCCAACATGGAACGGCCCAGATACGCAGTATTTT. The chain is built from TRBV7-2 and TRBJ2-3; D may be TRBD1 (5 bases). Per the germline V gene, CDR1 is SGHTA and CDR2 is FQGNSA. The CDR3 has 17 amino acids. Trimming pared 4 bases from V and 4 bases from J, leaving 21 bases between.

The chain recombines TRBV7-8 with TRBJ2-5; a possible D gene is TRBD1 (5 bases). The CDR3 runs to 14 residues. Deletions cut 5 bases from V and 1 base from J, with 11 bases between. Germline CDR1 is SGHVS and CDR2 is FQNEAQ. The CDR3 is CASSRAQGQETQYF. DNA of the CDR3: TGTGCCAGCAGCCGAGCCCAGGGCCAAGAGACCCAGTACTTC.

The chain links TRBV19 to TRBJ1-1; D is uncertain. The germline V and J ends were trimmed by 9 bases and 11 bases, with 13 bases remaining between them. Germline CDR1 and CDR2: LNHDA and SQIVND (reference sequence). The length of the CDR3 is 10 residues. CDR3 sequence reads: CARTLGGAFF. In DNA, the CDR3 is TGTGCCAGAACCCTTGGAGGGGCTTTCTTT.

The chain is built from TRBV19 and TRBJ2-7, with D possibly being TRBD2 (5 bases). The germline V and J ends were trimmed by 6 bases and 6 bases, with 21 bases remaining between them. Germline V CDR1 and CDR2: LNHDA, SQIVND (reference sequence). The CDR3 length is 15 residues. In DNA form, the CDR3 reads TGTGCCAGTAGAGCTCCCGGACCGAGAGGGAGCGAGCAGTACTTC. Encoded protein: CASRAPGPRGSEQYF.

V and J are TRBV12-5 and TRBJ1-2, with D possibly TRBD1 on 5 matching bases. The CDR3 covers 14 residues. Germline values: CDR1 LGHNT, CDR2 FRNRAP. Between the trimmed V and J ends, which lost 6 bases and 0 bases, there was a span of 11 bases. CDR3 in amino acids: CASGRGDPNYGYTF. The CDR3 nucleotides are TGTGCTAGTGGCCGGGGGGACCCTAACTATGGCTACACCTTC.

The V call is TRBV18, the J call TRBJ2-3; TRBD2 is a possible D gene (6 bases). Per germline, CDR1 KGHSH and CDR2 LQKENI. The CDR3 length is 15 residues. Trimming stripped 2 bases from V and 3 bases from J, with 12 bases between. The CDR3: CASSPGGGRTDTQYF. The CDR3 region has the DNA TGTGCCAGCTCACCAGGGGGAGGACGTACAGATACGCAGTATTTT.

The J gene is TRBJ2-7, the V gene TRBV7-8, with D perhaps matching TRBD1 (6 bases). V was trimmed by 4 bases and J by 4 bases, leaving 26 bases between them. Germline loops: CDR1 SGHVS, CDR2 FQNEAQ. CDR3 length: 18 residues. The CDR3 loop reads CASSSKDRNRVYPYEQYF. The CDR3 region has the DNA TGTGCCAGCAGCTCCAAGGACAGAAACCGGGTATACCCTTACGAGCAGTACTTC.

The chain employs TRBV7-9 and TRBJ2-6; D possibly corresponds to TRBD2 (5 bases). This CDR3 region has 16 residues. Trimming took off 5 bases at V and 4 bases at J, with 15 bases between the two ends. Per the germline V gene, CDR1 is SEHNR and CDR2 is FQNEAQ (reference sequence). CDR3: CASSPRGVGGANVLTF. The DNA for the CDR3 is TGTGCCAGCAGCCCACGGGGAGTGGGAGGGGCCAACGTCCTGACTTTC. The full variable domain, completed using reference TRBV7-9 and TRBJ2-6, is DTGVSQNPRHKITKRGQNVTFRCDPISEHNRLYWYRQTLGQGPEFLTYFQNEAQLEKSRLLSDRFSAERPKGSFSTLEIQRTEQGDSAMYLCASSPRGVGGANVLTFGAGSRLTVL.

This clone was seen just once. This chain connects TRBV28 to TRBJ2-3; 10 nucleotides line up with TRBD2. Germline V gives CDR1 MDHEN, CDR2 SYDVKM. CDR3 length: 15 amino acids. The junction had 5 bases not matched to a gene; V was cut back by 6 bases and J by 2 bases. As DNA, the CDR3 is TGTGCCAGCAGACTGGGACTAGCGCACACAGATACGCAGTATTTT. Translation: CASRLGLAHTDTQYF.